This TCR beta chain was identified in a study of early T cells in non-severe SARS-CoV-2 infection. Study at large: Chains from this unsorted whole-blood bulk RNA could not be paired.

Individually, cDNA molecules had unique molecular identifiers attached to them. TCRdb re-analysed the 5' RACE reads in MiXCR, keeping a single row per CDR3 protein. The sample has tens of thousands of distinct CDR3 sequences; approximately 16% are singletons. The CDR3 consists of 13 residues. V lost 5 bases and J 2 bases, leaving 7 bases between the germline ends. Germline V gives CDR1 SGHTA, CDR2 FQGNSA. The TCR comes from an adult who was a healthcare worker with PCR-confirmed SARS-CoV-2 infection or an uninfected control (not recorded which). This sequence joins TRBV7-2 and TRBJ1-5; D not resolved. The specimen comprised whole blood, sampled at baseline. CDR3 residues: CASSPRGNQPQHF. The DNA for the CDR3 is TGTGCCAGCAGCCCCCGTGGCAATCAGCCCCAGCATTTT.